This TCR beta chain stems from a study of graft-versus-host responses after intestinal transplantation. General study results and limits: In recipient marrow, GvH clones were found, and some appeared first in ileum or blood.

V was cut by 2 bases and J by 5 bases, with 6 bases left in between. CDR1 and CDR2 (germline): MGHRA, YSYEKL. The CDR3 has 12 amino acids. Remarks on this clone: What it binds is unknown.

Profiling relied on immunoSEQ multiplex PCR, and the TCRdb table lists in-frame clones only, not all of them. The sample consists of tens of thousands of clones, about 85% of them appearing once. The source of this sequence is a human donor who was the organ donor for an intestinal transplant. The sequenced sample was unstimulated CD4+ T cells sorted from spleen or lymph node cells, obtained before transplant. V is TRBV4-1 and J is TRBJ2-5, with D maybe TRBD2 (5 bases). CDR3 DNA: TGCGCCAGCAGCCAAACGGGGGAGACCCAGTACTTC. It yields the protein CASSQTGETQYF.